What follows is one T cell receptor (beta chain) and its context. TCRdb's copy holds only in-frame clones and misses some; the assay was immunoSEQ multiplex PCR. The data show roughly 650,000 clones, approximately 97% seen once. The record originates from a study of shared clonotypes between healthy human individuals. V shed 4 bases, J shed 8 bases, and the junction held 8 bases outside the gene matches. Germline CDR1 SNHLY, CDR2 FYNNEI. CDR3 length: 16 amino acids. Sequencing was done on a sample of naive CD4+ T cells sorted from blood. Subset of the sample: CD45RA+ positively selected. This rearrangement joins TRBV2 to TRBJ2-1; 13 bases map to TRBD2. This receptor was taken from a woman aged 25-40 years in good health. CDR3 in DNA: TGTGCCAGCAGTGGAATAACTAGCGGGAGGGGCTATGAGCAGTTCTTC. This sequence encodes CASSGITSGRGYEQFF.